The next 21 T cell receptor beta chains were all read from a single sample in a study of T cell changes during pregnancy in multiple sclerosis. The table came from immunoSEQ multiplex PCR; TCRdb's copy has only in-frame clones and leaves some out. The sample records about 15,000 clones, just over 85% being singletons. The starting material was CD8+ T cells from peripheral blood mononuclear cells, obtained in the first trimester of pregnancy. These receptors came from a female donor with multiple sclerosis, enrolled in a pregnancy study.

This chain links TRBV7-8 with TRBJ2-1; 8 positions match TRBD2. Germline CDR1 SGHVS, CDR2 FQNEAQ. The CDR3 runs 16 residues. V shed 3 bases and J 8 bases; nucleotides not matched to a gene: 12. Here the CDR3 reads CASSLYQRGTFDEQFF. Here the CDR3 DNA reads TGTGCCAGCAGCTTGTATCAGCGGGGGACCTTTGATGAGCAGTTCTTC.

The V call is TRBV15, the J call TRBJ1-1; D unresolved. The CDR3 consists of 14 residues. CDR1 and CDR2 (germline): LNHNV, YYDKDF (reference sequence). Trimming removed 0 bases at V and 5 bases at J, with 10 bases between. This CDR3 is CATSRDRRRTEAFF. DNA of the CDR3: TGTGCCACCAGCAGAGATAGGCGGAGAACTGAAGCTTTCTTT.

The chain is built from TRBV4-1 and TRBJ1-2; unclear D gene. The V gene's germline CDR1 is MGHRA and CDR2 YSYEKL. The length of the CDR3 is 17 residues. V was trimmed by 3 bases and J by 4 bases, leaving 21 bases between them. The CDR3 DNA reads TGCGCCAGCAGCCACGAGCCCGGGAGGGAGTGGGGCTATGGCTACACCTTC. It yields the protein CASSHEPGREWGYGYTF.

Worth noting for this clone: Other nucleotide sequences from this sample produce the same CDR3. The J gene is TRBJ2-7, the V gene TRBV9, with 7 bases identical to TRBD1. The trim removed 4 bases at V and 0 bases at J, leaving 4 bases unmatched. CDR1 is SGDLS, CDR2 YYNGEE, per germline. There are 14 residues in the CDR3. This CDR3 is CASSPRDSSYEQYF. The CDR3 nucleotides are TGTGCCAGCAGCCCGAGGGACAGCTCCTACGAGCAGTACTTC.

This chain connects TRBV2 to TRBJ2-2, with 8 bases aligning to TRBD1. Germline-derived CDR1 and CDR2 are SNHLY and FYNNEI. This CDR3 region has 17 residues. Germline trimming cut 3 bases from V and 5 bases from J; bases unmatched to any gene: 11. CDR3 sequence (DNA): TGTGCCAGCAGTGACGATCGAGTGACAGGGGTTACCGGGGAGCTGTTTTTT. Protein sequence: CASSDDRVTGVTGELFF.

J is TRBJ1-3 and V is TRBV9; unclear D gene. Germline V gene sequence: CDR1 SGDLS, CDR2 YYNGEE. The CDR3 contains 16 residues. V lost 4 bases and J 0 bases, leaving 14 bases between the germline ends. This chain's CDR3 is CASSHESLYSGNTIYF. CDR3 nucleotide sequence: TGTGCCAGCAGCCATGAAAGCCTTTACTCTGGAAACACCATATATTTT.

J is TRBJ2-7 and V is TRBV7-8, with D possibly TRBD2 on 6 matching bases. Looked up from germline, CDR1 is SGHVS and CDR2 is FQNEAQ. The V end lost 3 bases, the J end lost 1 base, and 13 bases lay between the germline ends. The CDR3 totals 15 residues. The CDR3 DNA is TGTGCCAGCAGCTTGAGGACTGGGGGGTCCTACGAGCAGTACTTC. This encodes CASSLRTGGSYEQYF.

This clone appeared a few times. The gene calls are TRBV6-5 and TRBJ2-2, with 8 positions matching TRBD1. The CDR3 runs to 16 residues. Germline V gene lookup returns CDR1 MNHEY and CDR2 SVGAGI. J was trimmed by 4 bases and V by 2 bases; bases with no gene match: 6. As DNA, the CDR3 is TGTGCCAGCAGTTACCTTCCCGGACAGGGCACCGGGGAGCTGTTTTTT. This translates into CASSYLPGQGTGELFF.

The gene calls are TRBV5-6 and TRBJ2-7; TRBD1 matches 10 bases. CDR3 size: 15 residues. Germline CDR1 is SGHDT and CDR2 is YYEEEE. The J segment lost 2 bases and the V segment lost 4 bases, leaving 6 bases of the junction unmatched. The CDR3 loop is CASSEGDRGAYEQYF. CDR3 DNA sequence: TGTGCCAGCAGCGAAGGGGACAGGGGTGCCTACGAGCAGTACTTC.

This rearrangement joins TRBV6-5 to TRBJ2-3; TRBD2 is a possible D gene (7 bases). This CDR3 has 15 residues. The germline V and J ends were trimmed by 4 bases and 3 bases, with 14 bases remaining between them. The germline V gene has CDR1 MNHEY and CDR2 SVGAGI. CDR3 in DNA: TGTGCCAGCAGTTCACAGGGCGGGGGTACAGATACGCAGTATTTT. It specifies CASSSQGGGTDTQYF.

The chain joins TRBV2 to TRBJ2-7, with TRBD1 matching over 9 bases. CDR1 is SNHLY, CDR2 FYNNEI, per germline. The CDR3 consists of 13 residues. Germline trimming cut 4 bases from V and 5 bases from J; bases unmatched to any gene: 3. This CDR3 reads CASSGTGDHEQYF. CDR3 coding DNA: TGTGCCAGCAGTGGGACAGGGGACCACGAGCAGTACTTC.

The chain is built from TRBV7-9 and TRBJ1-1; TRBD1 is a possible D gene (6 bases). Trimming shortened V by 5 bases and J by 8 bases, and 9 bases separated the two germline ends. The germline CDR1 and CDR2 sequences are SEHNR and FQNEAQ (reference sequence). The CDR3 has 11 amino acids. Here the CDR3 reads CASSQGFEAFF. In nucleotides, the CDR3 is TGTGCCAGCAGCCAGGGGTTCGAAGCTTTCTTT.

In this sample, this clone turned up once. The chain combines TRBV9 with TRBJ2-2; 7 bases match TRBD2. Germline-derived CDR1 and CDR2 are SGDLS and YYNGEE. This CDR3 has 16 amino acids. Germline trimming cut 1 base from V and 6 bases from J; bases unmatched to any gene: 9. The CDR3 DNA reads as TGTGCCAGCAGCGTACGGCGGGAGCGTCAATCCGGGGAGCTGTTTTTT. Encoded protein: CASSVRRERQSGELFF. Combining the CDR3 with reference TRBV9 and TRBJ2-2 gives the whole variable domain DSGVTQTPKHLITATGQRVTLRCSPRSGDLSVYWYQQSLDQGLQFLIQYYNGEERAKGNILERFSAQQFPDLHSELNLSSLELGDSALYFCASSVRRERQSGELFFGEGSRLTVL.

This clone was found once. This chain connects TRBV7-9 to TRBJ2-3, with a tentative D call TRBD1 (6 bases). The CDR3 consists of 18 residues. The germline V gene has CDR1 SEHNR and CDR2 FQNEAQ (reference sequence). Trimming took 0 bases from V and 1 from J, leaving 17 bases between them. Written as DNA, the CDR3 is TGTGCCAGCAGCTTAGCCGCACGAGGGGGTAGGGGCACAGATACGCAGTATTTT. It yields the protein CASSLAARGGRGTDTQYF.

The chain carries TRBV2 and TRBJ1-3; no firm D call. Germline loops: CDR1 SNHLY, CDR2 FYNNEI. V was pared by 4 bases and J by 4 bases, with 14 bases between. The CDR3 spans 15 residues. CDR3 protein: CASSGLSGFGNTIYF. As DNA, the CDR3 is TGTGCCAGCAGTGGACTCTCGGGGTTCGGAAACACCATATATTTT.

This chain links TRBV27 with TRBJ2-2; 8 positions agree with TRBD1. V dropped 5 bases and J dropped 6; count of bases not matched to a gene: 8. The length of the CDR3 is 15 residues. Looked up from germline, CDR1 is MNHEY and CDR2 is SMNVEV (reference sequence). CDR3 amino acids: CASSPDRAVSGELFF. The DNA of the CDR3 is TGTGCCAGCAGTCCGGACAGGGCGGTTTCCGGGGAGCTGTTTTTT.

This clone was seen only once. The chain is built from TRBV4-1 and TRBJ2-7; a weak D match, TRBD2 (5 bases). V was trimmed by 2 bases and J by 4 bases, leaving 15 bases between them. Germline V gives CDR1 MGHRA, CDR2 YSYEKL. This CDR3 region has 15 residues. The DNA of the CDR3 is TGCGCCAGCAGCCAACTCGGGGTCCCCGTGTACGAGCAGTACTTC. Protein: CASSQLGVPVYEQYF.

Relative to its sample, this clone is medium-sized. The chain carries TRBV27 and TRBJ1-2; TRBD1 aligns across 10 bases. In germline, CDR1 is MNHEY, CDR2 SMNVEV (reference sequence). Unmatched junction bases numbered 3, after V lost 4 bases and J lost 4 bases. There are 14 residues in the CDR3. CDR3 sequence (DNA): TGTGCCAGCAGTTCTCGGGACAGGGGCTATGGCTACACCTTC. Translation gives CASSSRDRGYGYTF.

The chain combines TRBV9 with TRBJ1-4; perhaps TRBD1 as D (6 bases). There are 14 residues in the CDR3. Trimming shortened V by 4 bases and J by 4 bases, and 11 bases separated the two germline ends. Germline V CDR1 and CDR2: SGDLS, YYNGEE. CDR3 in amino acids: CASSLTGLNEKLFF. CDR3 nucleotides: TGTGCCAGCAGCCTGACAGGCCTTAATGAAAAACTGTTTTTT.

The chain uses TRBV6-5 and TRBJ2-2; D remains ambiguous. The V gene's germline CDR1 is MNHEY and CDR2 SVGAGI. The CDR3 loop spans 14 amino acids. V lost 0 bases and J 6 bases, leaving 8 bases between the germline ends. CDR3 coding DNA: TGTGCCAGCAGTTACTCTTATCTAGCCGGGGAGCTGTTTTTT. This codes for CASSYSYLAGELFF.

This clone is medium-sized by share. The chain recombines TRBV7-9 with TRBJ2-7; a possible D gene is TRBD1 (6 bases). The CDR3 runs to 13 residues. Germline assignment: CDR1 SEHNR and CDR2 FQNEAQ (reference sequence). V lost 5 bases and J lost 5, with 13 bases in between. CDR3 DNA sequence: TGTGCCAGCAGCCCTAGGCAGGGGAACGAGCAGTACTTC. The encoded protein is CASSPRQGNEQYF.